A single sample is the source of the 5 T cell receptor beta chains below, sequenced in a study of PD-1 blockade in classical Hodgkin lymphoma. Produced via immunoSEQ multiplex PCR; TCRdb's table is partial and in-frame only. The repertoire holds 25,000 to 35,000 clones, with roughly 70% as singletons. Each patient experienced a relapse that followed autologous stem cell transplantation, and brentuximab vedotin exposure varied. The source material was peripheral blood mononuclear cells (PBMCs), sampled before the second cycle of nivolumab. These TCRs come from a human donor with classical Hodgkin lymphoma.

V gene TRBV11-2 combines with J gene TRBJ2-3; TRBD1 or TRBD2 may be the D gene (5 bases each). The CDR3 totals 12 residues. The V end lost 1 base, the J end lost 14 bases, and 13 bases lay between the germline ends. Germline lookup yields CDR1 SGHAT and CDR2 FQNNGV. The CDR3 reads CASSLGGALGYF. The DNA for the CDR3 is TGTGCCAGCAGCTTAGGAGGGGCCCTGGGGTATTTT. The entire variable domain, with the rest obtained from reference TRBV11-2 and TRBJ2-3, is as follows: EAGVAQSPRYKIIEKRQSVAFWCNPISGHATLYWYQQILGQGPKLLIQFQNNGVVDDSQLPKDRFSAERLKGVDSTLKIQPAKLEDSAVYLCASSLGGALGYFGPGTRLTVL.

The chain uses TRBV19 and TRBJ2-3; no definite D call. CDR1 is LNHDA and CDR2 is SQIVND in the germline V gene (reference sequence). Trimming took 3 bases from V and 10 from J, leaving 11 bases between them. The CDR3 spans 12 residues. The CDR3 loop is CASSIAVGSQYF. As DNA, the CDR3 is TGTGCCAGTAGTATCGCAGTAGGCTCGCAGTATTTT.

This rearrangement joins TRBV6-5 to TRBJ2-5; D ambiguous. Trimming cost V 4 bases and J 3 bases, with 9 bases left between them. The CDR3 runs 13 residues. CDR1 MNHEY and CDR2 SVGAGI come from the germline V gene. In DNA form, the CDR3 reads TGTGCCAGCAGTTCGCTCGTGGAAGAGACCCAGTACTTC. As protein: CASSSLVEETQYF.

This clone was seen once. The chain carries TRBV1 and TRBJ2-7. TRBV1 is described as a pseudogene. The CDR3 is 15 residues long. CDR3 in DNA: TGCACCAGCAGCCAGGACTACTTGGACAGCTACGAGCAGTACTTC. Encoded protein: CTSSQDYLDSYEQYF.

CDR3 sequence (DNA): TGTGCCAGCAGCCTACCGGGGACAGCTAAGACCGGGGAGCTGTTTTTT. It codes for CASSLPGTAKTGELFF. The gene calls are TRBV28 and TRBJ2-2; 7 nucleotides agree with TRBD1. V lost 6 bases, J lost 5 bases, and 12 bases stayed unmatched. The CDR3 covers 16 residues. Germline loops: CDR1 MDHEN, CDR2 SYDVKM.